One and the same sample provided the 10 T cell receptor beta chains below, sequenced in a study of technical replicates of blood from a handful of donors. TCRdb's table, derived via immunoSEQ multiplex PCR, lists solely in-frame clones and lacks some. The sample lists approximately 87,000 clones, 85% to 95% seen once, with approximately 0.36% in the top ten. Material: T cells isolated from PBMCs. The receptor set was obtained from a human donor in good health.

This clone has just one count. CDR3 in DNA: TGTGCCAGCTCCCCATATCCGAACACTGAAGCTTTCTTT. Translated, it gives CASSPYPNTEAFF. V gene TRBV18 combines with J gene TRBJ1-1; no reliable D call. V was clipped by 6 bases and J by 1 base, with 9 bases between them. Germline-derived CDR1 and CDR2 are KGHSH and LQKENI. This CDR3 is 13 amino acids long.

Here the CDR3 DNA reads TGTGCCAGCAGCTTAGCTGCTACCTACGAGCAGTACTTC. As protein: CASSLAATYEQYF. V and J are TRBV7-2 and TRBJ2-7; no clear D gene. V was cut by 0 bases and J by 2 bases, with 5 bases left in between. CDR1 SGHTA and CDR2 FQGNSA come from the germline V gene. This CDR3 has 13 amino acids.

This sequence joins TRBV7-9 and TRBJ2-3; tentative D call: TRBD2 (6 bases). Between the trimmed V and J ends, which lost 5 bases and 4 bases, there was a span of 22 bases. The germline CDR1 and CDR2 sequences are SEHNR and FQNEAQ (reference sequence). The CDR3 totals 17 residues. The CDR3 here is CASSLRSPEAGSDTQYF. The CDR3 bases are TGTGCCAGCAGCCTCAGGAGTCCGGAGGCGGGATCAGATACGCAGTATTTT.

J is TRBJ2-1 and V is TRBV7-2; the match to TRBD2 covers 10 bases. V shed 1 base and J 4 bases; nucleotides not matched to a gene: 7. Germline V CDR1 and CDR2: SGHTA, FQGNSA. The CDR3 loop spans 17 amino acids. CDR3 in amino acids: CASSLGSGTSVYNEQFF. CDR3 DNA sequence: TGTGCCAGCAGCTTAGGTTCCGGGACTAGCGTATACAATGAGCAGTTCTTC.

The CDR3 bases are TGTGCCTGGAGTGTACGGGTGCAAAACTATGGCTACACCTTC. Protein: CAWSVRVQNYGYTF. The genes are TRBV30 and TRBJ1-2; unclear D gene. Trimming stripped 0 bases from V and 2 bases from J, with 10 bases between. The CDR3 totals 14 residues. Germline lookup yields CDR1 GTSNPN and CDR2 SVGIG (reference sequence). Full variable domain (missing parts from reference TRBV30 and TRBJ1-2): SQTIHQWPATLVQPVGSPLSLECTVEGTSNPNLYWYRQAAGRGLQLLFYSVGIGQISSEVPQNLSASRPQDRQFILSSKKLLLSDSGFYLCAWSVRVQNYGYTFGSGTRLTVV.

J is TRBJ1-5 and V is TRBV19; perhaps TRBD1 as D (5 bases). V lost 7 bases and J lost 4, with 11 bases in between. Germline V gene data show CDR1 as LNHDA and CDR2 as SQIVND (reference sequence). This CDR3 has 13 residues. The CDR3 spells CASTRQGNQPQHF. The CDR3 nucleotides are TGTGCCAGTACCCGTCAGGGTAATCAGCCCCAGCATTTT.

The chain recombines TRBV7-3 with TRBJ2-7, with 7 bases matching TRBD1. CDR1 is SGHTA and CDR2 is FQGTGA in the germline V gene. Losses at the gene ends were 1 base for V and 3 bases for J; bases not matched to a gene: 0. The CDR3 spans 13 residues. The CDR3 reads CASSLRDSYEQYF. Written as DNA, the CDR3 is TGTGCCAGCAGCTTAAGGGACAGCTACGAGCAGTACTTC.

The CDR3 sequence is CASSVEGYRGEEQFF. DNA of the CDR3: TGTGCCAGCAGCGTAGAAGGGTACAGGGGAGAAGAGCAGTTCTTC. This sequence joins TRBV9 and TRBJ2-1; 7 bases map to TRBD1. Germline CDR1 reads SGDLS; CDR2 reads YYNGEE. This CDR3 has 15 residues. V gave up 0 bases and J gave up 10 bases; unmatched junction bases: 10. The entire variable domain, with the rest obtained from reference TRBV9 and TRBJ2-1, is as follows: DSGVTQTPKHLITATGQRVTLRCSPRSGDLSVYWYQQSLDQGLQFLIQYYNGEERAKGNILERFSAQQFPDLHSELNLSSLELGDSALYFCASSVEGYRGEEQFFGPGTRLTVL.

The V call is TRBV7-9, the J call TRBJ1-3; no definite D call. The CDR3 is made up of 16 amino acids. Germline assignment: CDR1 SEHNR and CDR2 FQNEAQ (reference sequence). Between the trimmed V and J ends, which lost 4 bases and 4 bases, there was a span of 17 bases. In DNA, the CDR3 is TGTGCCAGCAGCTCCCTGAATCTTGCGGCGGGAAACACCATATATTTT. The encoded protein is CASSSLNLAAGNTIYF.

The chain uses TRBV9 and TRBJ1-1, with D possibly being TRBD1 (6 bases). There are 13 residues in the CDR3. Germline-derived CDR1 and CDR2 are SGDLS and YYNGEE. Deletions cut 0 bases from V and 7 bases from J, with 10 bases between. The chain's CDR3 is CASSVEGHREAFF. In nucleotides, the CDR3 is TGTGCCAGCAGCGTAGAGGGACACCGTGAAGCTTTCTTT.